This is a list of T cell receptor beta chains from one sample in a study of neurological immune-mediated disorders. In TCRdb, the 5' RACE reads were re-called with MiXCR into one record per CDR3 protein. The table includes 50,000 or so distinct CDR3 sequences, 3% to 4% detected once. Sequencing was done on a sample of PBMCs. The receptors were gathered from an older woman with multiple sclerosis. Each CDR3 is given with its conserved first and last residue. A D gene is named only where the DNA matches it firmly. Clone sizes are given selectively: once, few, many, or a class where the clone is expanded.

J	V	D	size	DNA	CDR3
TRBJ2-5	TRBV5-1	NA	NA	TGCGCCAGCAGACGTACAATTGGCGGCGTCGGGGACCAAGAGACCCAGTACTTC	CASRRTIGGVGDQETQYF
TRBJ2-7	TRBV20-1	TRBD2	many	TGCAGTGCAAAACTAGCGGGAGGTGCCTACGAGCAGTACTTC	CSAKLAGGAYEQYF
TRBJ1-1	TRBV6-1	NA	many	TGTGCCAGCAGTGGGGTGAACACTGAAGCTTTCTTT	CASSGVNTEAFF
TRBJ2-2	TRBV10-1	NA	many	TGCGCCAGCAGTGATGGGGCTAGGTCCACCGGGGAGCTGTTTTTT	CASSDGARSTGELFF
TRBJ2-1	TRBV29-1	TRBD2	many	TGCAGCGTTGAAGATATCGGGCGGGAGGGGGTTGACAATGAGCAGTTCTTC	CSVEDIGREGVDNEQFF
TRBJ2-2	TRBV28	TRBD1	many	TGTGCCAGCAGAGCAGGGGGCCTATCCGACACCGGGGAGCTGTTTTTT	CASRAGGLSDTGELFF
TRBJ2-7	TRBV2	TRBD2	many	TGTGCCAGCAGTGAGGGACTAGCGGGAGCGGCGCCCTACGAGCAGTACTTC	CASSEGLAGAAPYEQYF
TRBJ1-4	TRBV18	NA	NA	TGTGCCAGCTCACCAGGCGCGTTTAATGAAAAACTGTTTTTT	CASSPGAFNEKLFF
TRBJ1-2	TRBV12-3/TRBV12-4	NA	many	TGTGCCAGCAGCGGGGGAGACTATGGCTACACCTTC	CASSGGDYGYTF
TRBJ2-3	TRBV10-1	NA	many	TGCGCCAGCAGTGATGGAGGGGAGTTGGGAGATACGCAGTATTTT	CASSDGGELGDTQYF
TRBJ2-2	TRBV4-3	NA	many	TGCGCCAGCAGCCAAGTCGTATCTAGCGCCGGGGAGCTGTTTTTT	CASSQVVSSAGELFF
TRBJ2-1	TRBV28	NA	many	TGTGCCAGCAGTTTTTGGGGTCAGGGTGGTGAGCAGTTCTTC	CASSFWGQGGEQFF
TRBJ2-3	TRBV11-1	NA	many	TGTGCCAGCAGCTCGCACAGGTTTGGAGCAGATACGCAGTATTTT	CASSSHRFGADTQYF
TRBJ2-7	TRBV20-1	NA	many	TGCAGTGCTAGAGTGATGGCTGAGAACGGAAACTACGAGCAGTACTTC	CSARVMAENGNYEQYF
TRBJ1-4	TRBV20-1	TRBD1	many	TGCAGTGCTAGTAGGGCAGGGGGAGAAAAACTGTTTTTT	CSASRAGGEKLFF
TRBJ2-7	TRBV5-6	NA	many	TGTGCCAGCAGCTTCACAGGGCATCCCGAGCAGTACTTC	CASSFTGHPEQYF
TRBJ2-1	TRBV5-1	NA	medium-sized	TGCGCCAGCAGCTTGAGAAGTTCCTCCTACAATGAGCAGTTCTTC	CASSLRSSSYNEQFF
TRBJ2-4	TRBV7-8	TRBD2	many	TGTGCCAGCAGCTTCATGACTAGCCTGTATCTAGCCAAAAACATTCAGTACTTC	CASSFMTSLYLAKNIQYF
TRBJ1-1	TRBV6-2/TRBV6-3	TRBD1	many	TGTGCCAGCAGTTACCTACAGGGGAGGGGAAACACTGAAGCTTTCTTT	CASSYLQGRGNTEAFF
TRBJ2-6	TRBV3-1	TRBD2	few	TGTGCCAGCAGCCAGGGGGGGACGACCAACGTCCTGACTTTC	CASSQGGTTNVLTF
TRBJ2-3	TRBV18	NA	many	TGTGCCAGCTCACCCCTCGGGACTGGTACAGATACGCAGTATTTT	CASSPLGTGTDTQYF
TRBJ2-5	TRBV12-3/TRBV12-4	NA	many	TGTGCCAGCAGTTGGGACTTAAAAGAGACCCAGTACTTC	CASSWDLKETQYF
TRBJ2-1	TRBV5-1	NA	many	TGCGCCAGCGGTTATATAGAGGGTGAGCAGTTCTTC	CASGYIEGEQFF
TRBJ2-7	TRBV20-1	NA	many	TGCAGTGCTAGAGTTGGGACGGCAACCTACGAGCAGTACTTC	CSARVGTATYEQYF
TRBJ2-2	TRBV11-3	TRBD1	many	TGTGCCAGCAGCCTGGACAGGGCCGGGGAGCTGTTTTTT	CASSLDRAGELFF
TRBJ2-7	TRBV6-1	NA	many	TGTGCCAGCAGTATACAGGGTTTAACGGGCGAGCAGTACTTC	CASSIQGLTGEQYF
TRBJ2-3	TRBV3-1	NA	many	TGTGCCAGCAGCCTCTCTGACCCGGGACAAGTCACAGATACGCAGTATTTT	CASSLSDPGQVTDTQYF
TRBJ1-2	TRBV15	NA	few	TGTGCCACCAGCCTTCAGGGGCTTTATGGCTACACCTTC	CATSLQGLYGYTF
TRBJ2-5	TRBV27	NA	many	TGTGCCTACGAGCAATTAGTGGGGGAGACCCAGTACTTC	CAYEQLVGETQYF
TRBJ2-7	TRBV5-1	NA	many	TGCGCCAGCAGCTTGGCCAGTTTTACCTCCGAGCAGTACTTC	CASSLASFTSEQYF
TRBJ2-3	TRBV5-1	NA	many	TGCGCCAGCAGCTTGGAACCGGCTTCAGATACGCAGTATTTT	CASSLEPASDTQYF
TRBJ1-5	TRBV28	NA	many	TGTGCCAGCAGTGCCCCTCGGGACGGAGATCAGCCCCAGCATTTT	CASSAPRDGDQPQHF
TRBJ1-1	TRBV6-5	NA	many	TGTGCCAGCAGCTATGACACGATCAAGGAAGCTTTCTTT	CASSYDTIKEAFF
TRBJ2-1	TRBV5-1	NA	many	TGCGCCAGCAGCTGGTCAAACAATGAGCAGTTCTTC	CASSWSNNEQFF
TRBJ1-2	TRBV12-3/TRBV12-4	TRBD1	NA	TGTGCCAGCAGGCCCGGGACAGGCTATGGCTACACCTTC	CASRPGTGYGYTF
TRBJ2-5	TRBV7-2	TRBD2	many	TGTGCCAGCACGCGGGGGTGGGAGACCCAGTACTTC	CASTRGWETQYF
TRBJ2-3	TRBV9	NA	many	TGTGCCAGCAGCCCCGGCGGAGGGTCCGATACGCAGTATTTT	CASSPGGGSDTQYF
TRBJ1-6	TRBV20-1	TRBD1	many	TGCAGTGCTAGCGGAGGGGCGGGACAGGGGCTCAATTCACCCCTCCACTTT	CSASGGAGQGLNSPLHF
TRBJ1-2	TRBV9	TRBD1	many	TGTGCCAGTAGCGTAGGTTCACAGGGGGCGGATGGCTACACCTTC	CASSVGSQGADGYTF
TRBJ1-1	TRBV20-1	NA	many	TGCAGTGCTAGAGATCTCGGACGGCAGGGAGGGAACACTGAAGCTTTCTTT	CSARDLGRQGGNTEAFF
TRBJ1-1	TRBV29-1	NA	many	TGCAGCGTTGAAGATGGGCGGGGGTCGAACACTGAAGCTTTCTTT	CSVEDGRGSNTEAFF
TRBJ1-2	TRBV12-3/TRBV12-4	NA	many	TGTGCCAGCAGCCGAACCTGGTTGGCAGGGCATGGCTACACCTTC	CASSRTWLAGHGYTF